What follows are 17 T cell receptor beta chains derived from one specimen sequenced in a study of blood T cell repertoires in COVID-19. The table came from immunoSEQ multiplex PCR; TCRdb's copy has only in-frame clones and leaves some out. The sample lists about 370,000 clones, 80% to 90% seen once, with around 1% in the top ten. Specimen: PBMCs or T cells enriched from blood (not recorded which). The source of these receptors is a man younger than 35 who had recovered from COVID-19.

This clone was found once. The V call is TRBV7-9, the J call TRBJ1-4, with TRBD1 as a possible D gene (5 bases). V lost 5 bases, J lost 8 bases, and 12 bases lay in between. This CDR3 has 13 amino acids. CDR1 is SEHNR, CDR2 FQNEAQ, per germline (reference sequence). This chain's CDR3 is CASSAGVAEKLFF. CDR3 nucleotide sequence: TGTGCCAGCAGCGCGGGGGTGGCCGAAAAACTGTTTTTT.

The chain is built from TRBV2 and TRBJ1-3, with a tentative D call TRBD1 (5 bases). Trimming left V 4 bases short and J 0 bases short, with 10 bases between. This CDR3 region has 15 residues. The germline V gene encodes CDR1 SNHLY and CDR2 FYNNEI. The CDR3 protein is CASSGQTFSGNTIYF. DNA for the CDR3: TGTGCCAGCAGTGGACAGACCTTCTCTGGAAACACCATATATTTT. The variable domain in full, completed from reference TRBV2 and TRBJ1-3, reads EPEVTQTPSHQVTQMGQEVILRCVPISNHLYFYWYRQILGQKVEFLVSFYNNEISEKSEIFDDQFSVERPDGSNFTLKIRSTKLEDSAMYFCASSGQTFSGNTIYFGEGSWLTVV.

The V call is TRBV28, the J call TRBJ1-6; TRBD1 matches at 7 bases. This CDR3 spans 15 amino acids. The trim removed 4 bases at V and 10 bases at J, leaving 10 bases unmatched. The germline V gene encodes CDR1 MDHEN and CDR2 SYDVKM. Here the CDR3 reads CASSWETGVGSPLHF. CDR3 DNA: TGTGCCAGCAGTTGGGAAACAGGGGTCGGCTCACCCCTCCACTTT.

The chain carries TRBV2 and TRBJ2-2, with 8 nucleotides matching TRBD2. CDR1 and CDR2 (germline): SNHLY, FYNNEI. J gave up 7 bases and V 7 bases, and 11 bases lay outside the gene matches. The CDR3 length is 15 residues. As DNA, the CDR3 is TGTGCCAGCAAATCCTTTAGCGGGGATAACGGGGAGCTGTTTTTT. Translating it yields CASKSFSGDNGELFF.

The CDR3 coding sequence is TGTGCCATCAGTACTTGGACTAGCGGGAACACAGATACGCAGTATTTT. Encoded protein: CAISTWTSGNTDTQYF. The rearrangement joins TRBV10-3 to TRBJ2-3; TRBD2 agrees at 12 bases. J was trimmed by 2 bases and V by 5 bases; bases with no gene match: 5. Looked up from germline, CDR1 is ENHRY and CDR2 is SYGVKD. CDR3 length: 16 amino acids.

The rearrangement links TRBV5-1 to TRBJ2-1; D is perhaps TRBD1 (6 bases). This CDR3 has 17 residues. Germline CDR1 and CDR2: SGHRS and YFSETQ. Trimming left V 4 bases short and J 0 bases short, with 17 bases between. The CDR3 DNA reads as TGCGCCAGCAGCCAATTCTGGACAGCAGCCTCCTACAATGAGCAGTTCTTC. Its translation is CASSQFWTAASYNEQFF. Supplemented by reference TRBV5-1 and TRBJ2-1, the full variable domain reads KAGVTQTPRYLIKTRGQQVTLSCSPISGHRSVSWYQQTPGQGLQFLFEYFSETQRNKGNFPGRFSGRQFSNSRSEMNVSTLELGDSALYLCASSQFWTAASYNEQFFGPGTRLTVL.

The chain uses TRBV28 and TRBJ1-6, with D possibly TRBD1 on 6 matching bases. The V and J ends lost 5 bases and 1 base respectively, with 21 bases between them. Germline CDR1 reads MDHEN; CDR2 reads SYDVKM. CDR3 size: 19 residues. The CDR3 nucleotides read TGTGCCAGCAGTCCCGGTGCGGGCAGGGGTCGATCCTATAATTCACCCCTCCACTTT. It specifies CASSPGAGRGRSYNSPLHF.

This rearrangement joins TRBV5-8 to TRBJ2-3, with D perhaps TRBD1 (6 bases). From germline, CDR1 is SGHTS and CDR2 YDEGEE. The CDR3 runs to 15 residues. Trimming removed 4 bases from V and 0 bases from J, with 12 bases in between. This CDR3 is CASSQLQGSTDTQYF. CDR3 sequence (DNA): TGTGCCAGCAGCCAATTGCAGGGGAGCACAGATACGCAGTATTTT.

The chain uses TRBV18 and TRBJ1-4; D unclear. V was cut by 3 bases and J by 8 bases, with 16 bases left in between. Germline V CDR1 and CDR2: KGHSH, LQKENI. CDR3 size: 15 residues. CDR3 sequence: CASSPVTAFGEKLFF. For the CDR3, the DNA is TGTGCCAGCTCACCGGTTACGGCCTTCGGGGAAAAACTGTTTTTT.

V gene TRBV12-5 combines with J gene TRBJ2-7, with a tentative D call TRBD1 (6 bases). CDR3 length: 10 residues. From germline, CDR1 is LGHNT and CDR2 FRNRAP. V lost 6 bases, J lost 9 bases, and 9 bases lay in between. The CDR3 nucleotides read TGTGCTAGTGGGGCGGACAGGCAGTACTTC. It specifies CASGADRQYF.

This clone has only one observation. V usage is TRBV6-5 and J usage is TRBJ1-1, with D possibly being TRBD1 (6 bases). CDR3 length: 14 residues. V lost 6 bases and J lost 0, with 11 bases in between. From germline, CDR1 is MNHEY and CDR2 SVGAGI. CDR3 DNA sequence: TGTGCCAGCAGGCTAGACAGGATGAACACTGAAGCTTTCTTT. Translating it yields CASRLDRMNTEAFF.

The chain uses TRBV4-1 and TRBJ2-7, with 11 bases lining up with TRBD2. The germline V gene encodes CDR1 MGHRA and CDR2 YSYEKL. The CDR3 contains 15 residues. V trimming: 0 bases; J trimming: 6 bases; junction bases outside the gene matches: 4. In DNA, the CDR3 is TGCGCCAGCAGCCAAGATACTAGCGGGGGTCGCGAGCAGTACTTC. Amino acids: CASSQDTSGGREQYF.

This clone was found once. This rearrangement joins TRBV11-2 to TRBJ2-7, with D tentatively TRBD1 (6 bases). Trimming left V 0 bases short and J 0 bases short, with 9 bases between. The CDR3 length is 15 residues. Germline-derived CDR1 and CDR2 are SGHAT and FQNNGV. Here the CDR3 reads CASSLEQGSSYEQYF. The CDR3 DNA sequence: TGTGCCAGCAGCTTAGAGCAGGGGAGCTCCTACGAGCAGTACTTC.

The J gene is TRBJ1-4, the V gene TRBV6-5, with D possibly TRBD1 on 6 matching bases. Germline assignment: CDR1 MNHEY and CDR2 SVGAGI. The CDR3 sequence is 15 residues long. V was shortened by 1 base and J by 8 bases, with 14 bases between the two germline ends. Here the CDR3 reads CASSYYRQGNEKLFF. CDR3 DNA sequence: TGTGCCAGCAGTTACTACCGGCAGGGGAACGAAAAACTGTTTTTT.

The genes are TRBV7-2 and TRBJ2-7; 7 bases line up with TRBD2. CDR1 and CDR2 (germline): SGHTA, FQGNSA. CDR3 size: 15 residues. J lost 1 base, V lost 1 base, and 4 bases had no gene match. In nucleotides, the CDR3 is TGTGCCAGCAGCTTAGAAGCGGGGACGTCCTACGAGCAGTACTTC. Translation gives CASSLEAGTSYEQYF.

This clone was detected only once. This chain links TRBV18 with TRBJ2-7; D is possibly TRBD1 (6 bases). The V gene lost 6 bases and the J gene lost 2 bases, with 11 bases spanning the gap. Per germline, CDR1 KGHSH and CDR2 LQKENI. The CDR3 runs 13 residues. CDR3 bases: TGTGCCAGCTCCCAACAGGGCCCCTACGAGCAGTACTTC. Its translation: CASSQQGPYEQYF.

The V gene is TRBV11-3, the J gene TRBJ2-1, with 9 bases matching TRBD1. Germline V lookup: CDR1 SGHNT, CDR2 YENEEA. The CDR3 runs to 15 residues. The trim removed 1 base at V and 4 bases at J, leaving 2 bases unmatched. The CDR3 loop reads CASSLGGQGYNEQFF. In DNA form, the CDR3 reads TGTGCCAGCAGCTTAGGGGGACAGGGATACAATGAGCAGTTCTTC.